This T cell receptor (beta chain) was obtained from a study of T cell responses to AZD1222 COVID-19 vaccine. TCRdb's table, derived via immunoSEQ multiplex PCR, lists solely in-frame clones and lacks some. The sample consists of about 93,000 clones, about nine tenths of them appearing once. This CDR3 has 14 residues. CDR1 SGHAT and CDR2 FQNNGV come from the germline V gene. V dropped 1 base and J dropped 7; count of bases not matched to a gene: 4. This sequence was found in an adult in good health. The V gene is TRBV11-2, the J gene TRBJ1-5, with TRBD1 matching 7 bases. Material: peripheral blood, obtained on day 0 of MenACWY control vaccination. CDR3 amino acids: CASSLGRGRQPQHF. The CDR3, as DNA: TGTGCCAGCAGCTTAGGTAGGGGGCGACAGCCCCAGCATTTT.